This T cell receptor (beta chain) derives from a study of radiotherapy plus CTLA-4 blockade in lung cancer listed by TCRdb under 2018. The study in broad terms: Among enrolled patients, around 18% had an objective response and 25% to 40% reached disease control. Overall study outcomes, separate from this receptor: After treatment with radiotherapy and ipilimumab, TCR clones that came from tumors expanded in the peripheral blood. Increased serum interferon-beta after radiation, together with early dynamic changes in blood T cell clones, were reported to be the strongest predictors of response.

Looking up the germline V gene yields CDR1 SGHRS and CDR2 YFSETQ. Trimming accounts for 0 bases at V and 2 bases at J, while the number of junction bases matched to no gene is 3. The CDR3 contains 15 residues, cysteine and phenylalanine counted. CDR3 DNA is the only sequence kept; it has 45 bases, read in frame from the first base. The study tested focal radiation therapy combined with CTLA-4 blockade (ipilimumab) in patients with chemo-refractory metastatic non-small-cell lung cancer. Library preparation used the immunoSEQ multiplex PCR assay. TCRdb's version of the immuneACCESS table is confined to in-frame rearrangements and falls short of the full clone set. An unresolved V gene accounts for under half of the shortfall where checked; the remainder is of unknown origin. Here the sample has about 62,000 clones; 65% to 85% occur a single time. 2.5% to 3% of the sample comes from the top ten. The sample holds a few counts of this clone. It lacks a known antigen. No clone much larger than this one lies a single base away; base qualities are absent.

This sequence originates from a human donor with non-small cell lung cancer who had a complete response to radiotherapy plus ipilimumab. The sequence is built from TRBV5-1 and TRBJ1-2; TRBD1 aligns with 8 central bases. Source: peripheral blood, taken from a patient treated with radiotherapy plus ipilimumab. The CDR3 reads CASSLGGTGNYGYTF. DNA sequence: TGCGCCAGCAGCTTGGGGGGGACAGGAAACTATGGCTACACCTTC.